The present T cell receptor beta chain was sequenced within a study of T cell repertoires in cytomegalovirus infection. Study as a whole: TCR beta signatures that were public indicated CMV infection and matching HLA type. Study results and limitations: Cumulative public TCR beta family frequency identified carriers of CMV plus the relevant HLA.

TCRdb reanalysed the reads using MiXCR and keeps one entry per CDR3 protein. This table has around 34,000 distinct CDR3 sequences, approximately 52% appearing once. About this clonotype itself: Its antigen is still unknown.

V shed 6 bases and J shed 7 bases, with 9 bases lying between them. This CDR3 has 11 amino acids. Germline V lookup: CDR1 MNHNS, CDR2 SASEGT. V is TRBV6-1 and J is TRBJ1-1; tentative D call: TRBD1 (6 bases). The source is a human donor in good health (CMV status not recorded). Some clones in this sample may be carry-over from other donors' samples. This specimen was CD8+ T cells from cultured PBMCs, taken from culture after CMV antigen stimulation. In DNA, the CDR3 is TGTGCCAGCAGGACAGGTGATGAAGCTTTCTTT. The encoded protein is CASRTGDEAFF.